This T cell receptor (beta chain) emerged from a study of T cells in Graves' hyperthyroidism and ophthalmopathy. This CDR3 contains 17 residues. Trimming left V 4 bases short and J 1 base short, with 14 bases between. Germline V lookup: CDR1 SGHTA, CDR2 FQGNSA. This clonotype was counted ten times or more. TCR beta CDR3 sequences were amplified from RNA transcripts. When the TCR CDR3 underwent first-round RT-PCR, the HTBI primer set was used. TCRdb called the multiplex PCR reads again in MiXCR, with one record for every CDR3 protein. The sample includes 660,000 or so distinct CDR3 sequences, less than 25% of them seen just once. Each 10 ml fresh peripheral blood draw supplied the PBMCs.

V and J are TRBV7-2 and TRBJ1-6, with D hard to call. The clonotype originates from a man aged 25 to 40 with Graves' ophthalmopathy. The sample taken for sequencing was blood. CDR3 loop: CASSSEGRRSYNSPLHF. CDR3 bases: TGTGCCAGCAGCTCTGAGGGAAGGAGGTCCTATAATTCACCCCTCCACTTT. Full variable domain (rest looked up from reference TRBV7-2 and TRBJ1-6): GAGVSQSPSNKVTEKGKDVELRCDPISGHTALYWYRQSLGQGLEFLIYFQGNSAPDKSGLPSDRFSAERTGGSVSTLTIQRTQQEDSAVYLCASSSEGRRSYNSPLHFGNGTRLTVT.